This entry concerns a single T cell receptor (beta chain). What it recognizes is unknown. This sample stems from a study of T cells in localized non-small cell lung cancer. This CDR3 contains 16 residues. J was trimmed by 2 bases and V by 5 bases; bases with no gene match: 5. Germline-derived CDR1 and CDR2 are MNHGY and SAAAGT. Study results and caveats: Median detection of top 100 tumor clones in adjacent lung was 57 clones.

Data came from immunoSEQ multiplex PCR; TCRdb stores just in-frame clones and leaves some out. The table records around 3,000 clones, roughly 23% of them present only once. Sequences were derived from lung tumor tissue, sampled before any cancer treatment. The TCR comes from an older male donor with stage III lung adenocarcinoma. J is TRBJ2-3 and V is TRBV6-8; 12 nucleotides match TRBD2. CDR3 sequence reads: CASSPGLAGNTDTQYF. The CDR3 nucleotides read TGTGCCAGCAGTCCGGGACTAGCGGGCAACACAGATACGCAGTATTTT.